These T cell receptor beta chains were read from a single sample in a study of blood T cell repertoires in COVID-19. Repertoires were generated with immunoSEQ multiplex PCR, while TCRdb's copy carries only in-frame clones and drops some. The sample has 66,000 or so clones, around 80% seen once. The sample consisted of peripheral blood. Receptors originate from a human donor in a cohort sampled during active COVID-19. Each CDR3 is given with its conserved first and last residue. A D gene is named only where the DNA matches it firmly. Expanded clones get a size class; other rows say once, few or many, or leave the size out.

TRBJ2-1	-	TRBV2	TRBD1	CASSQGDEQFF	TGTGCCAGCAGTCAGGGGGATGAGCAGTTCTTC
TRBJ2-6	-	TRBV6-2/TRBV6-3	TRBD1	CASSPYTGGPGANVLTF	TGTGCCAGCAGTCCCTATACAGGGGGCCCTGGGGCCAACGTCCTGACTTTC
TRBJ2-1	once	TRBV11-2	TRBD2	CASSLVVSGRFQGHEQFF	TGTGCCAGCAGCTTAGTGGTTAGCGGGAGGTTTCAAGGCCATGAGCAGTTCTTC
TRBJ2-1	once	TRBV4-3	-	CASSQGPSREQFF	TGCGCCAGCAGCCAAGGGCCCTCCCGTGAGCAGTTCTTC
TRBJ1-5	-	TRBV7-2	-	CASSLARGSNQPQHF	TGTGCCAGCAGCTTAGCCCGGGGAAGCAATCAGCCCCAGCATTTT
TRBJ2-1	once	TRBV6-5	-	CASRSRARNEQFF	TGTGCCAGCAGATCGCGGGCCCGCAATGAGCAGTTCTTC
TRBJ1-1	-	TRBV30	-	CAWSVRGGAGGTEAFF	TGTGCCTGGAGTGTACGAGGGGGGGCGGGGGGTACTGAAGCTTTCTTT
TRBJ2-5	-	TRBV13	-	CASSARGIPQETQYF	TGTGCCAGCAGCGCCCGCGGAATCCCCCAAGAGACCCAGTACTTC
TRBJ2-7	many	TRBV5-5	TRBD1	CASSPLGTAPYEQYF	TGTGCCAGCAGCCCGCTGGGGACAGCTCCATACGAGCAGTACTTC
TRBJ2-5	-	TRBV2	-	CASREGETQYF	TGTGCCAGCAGGGAGGGAGAGACCCAGTACTTC
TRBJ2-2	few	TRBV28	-	CASSPYHDSGELFF	TGTGCCAGCAGTCCCTATCATGATTCCGGGGAGCTGTTTTTT
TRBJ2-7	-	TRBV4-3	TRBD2	CASSQLSGSSSYEQYF	TGCGCCAGCAGCCAGCTTAGCGGGAGCAGCTCCTACGAGCAGTACTTC
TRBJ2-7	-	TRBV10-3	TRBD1	CAISEFPQGGSYEQYF	TGTGCCATCAGTGAGTTCCCACAGGGGGGTTCCTACGAGCAGTACTTC
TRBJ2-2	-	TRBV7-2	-	CASSLVGGPGELFF	TGTGCCAGCAGCTTAGTTGGAGGGCCCGGGGAGCTGTTTTTT
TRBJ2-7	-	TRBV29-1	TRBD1	CSVEAPGQGKSYEQYF	TGCAGCGTTGAAGCCCCCGGACAGGGAAAATCATACGAGCAGTACTTC
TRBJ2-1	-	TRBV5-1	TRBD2	CASSSRTSGRVHEQFF	TGCGCCAGCAGCTCCCGTACTAGCGGGAGGGTCCATGAGCAGTTCTTC
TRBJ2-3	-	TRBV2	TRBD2	CASTGTSGTRTQYF	TGTGCCAGCACCGGGACTAGCGGGACCCGGACGCAGTATTTT
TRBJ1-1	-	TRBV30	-	CAWRAAPWKNTEAFF	TGTGCCTGGAGGGCGGCTCCTTGGAAGAACACTGAAGCTTTCTTT
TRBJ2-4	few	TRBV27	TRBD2	CASSLSFAVAGNIQYF	TGTGCCAGCAGTTTATCCTTTGCGGTAGCGGGAAACATTCAGTACTTC
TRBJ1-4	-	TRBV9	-	CASSVGQDNEKLFF	TGTGCCAGCAGCGTAGGGCAGGATAATGAAAAACTGTTTTTT
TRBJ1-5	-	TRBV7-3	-	CASSLGHNQPQHF	TGTGCCAGCAGCTTAGGACACAATCAGCCCCAGCATTTT
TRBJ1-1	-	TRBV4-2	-	CASSQASGTEAFF	TGTGCCAGCAGCCAAGCCTCAGGGACTGAAGCTTTCTTT
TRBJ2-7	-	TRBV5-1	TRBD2	CASSPPGLAGNPYEQYF	TGCGCCAGCAGCCCGCCGGGACTAGCGGGGAATCCCTACGAGCAGTACTTC
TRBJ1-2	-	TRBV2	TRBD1	CASSEEGLDRLGYTF	TGTGCCAGCAGTGAAGAGGGTTTGGACAGGCTTGGCTACACCTTC
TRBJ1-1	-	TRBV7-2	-	CASSLEYRVETEAFF	TGTGCCAGCAGCTTAGAATACAGGGTGGAGACTGAAGCTTTCTTT
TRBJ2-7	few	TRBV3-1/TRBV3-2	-	CASSQHRSAEQYF	TGTGCCAGCAGCCAACACCGCAGCGCCGAGCAGTACTTC
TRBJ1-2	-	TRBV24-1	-	CATSDADRPTNYGYTF	TGTGCCACCAGTGACGCCGACAGGCCGACTAACTATGGCTACACCTTC
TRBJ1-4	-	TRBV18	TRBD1	CASSPVPGQGANEKLFF	TGTGCCAGCTCACCCGTCCCGGGACAGGGTGCTAATGAAAAACTGTTTTTT
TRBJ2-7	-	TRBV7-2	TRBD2	CASSLGLAGGAEQYF	TGTGCCAGCAGCTTGGGACTAGCGGGGGGCGCCGAGCAGTACTTC
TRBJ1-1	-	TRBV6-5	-	CASSSPAENTEAFF	TGTGCCAGCAGTTCCCCCGCAGAGAACACTGAAGCTTTCTTT
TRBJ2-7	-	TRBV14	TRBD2	CASSQPGLAGVREQYF	TGTGCCAGCAGCCAACCGGGACTAGCGGGGGTTCGGGAGCAGTACTTC
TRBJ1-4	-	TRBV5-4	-	CASSSAGTNEKLFF	TGTGCCAGCAGCTCCGCGGGAACTAATGAAAAACTGTTTTTT
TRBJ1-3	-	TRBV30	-	CAWRSRPDSGNTIYF	TGTGCCTGGAGAAGCAGGCCGGACTCTGGAAACACCATATATTTT
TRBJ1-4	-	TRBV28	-	CASSLPLGGAEKLFF	TGTGCCAGCAGTTTACCCCTCGGGGGTGCGGAAAAACTGTTTTTT
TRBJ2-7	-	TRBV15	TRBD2	CATSLELAGGYEQYF	TGTGCCACCAGCCTTGAACTAGCGGGAGGATACGAGCAGTACTTC
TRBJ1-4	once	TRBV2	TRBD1	CASSEAPDRALYRF	TGTGCCAGCAGTGAAGCGCCGGACAGGGCCCTTTATCGCTTT
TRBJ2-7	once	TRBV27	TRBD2	CASSPQPLAGGVGEQYF	TGTGCCAGCAGTCCCCAACCCCTCGCGGGAGGGGTGGGGGAGCAGTACTTC
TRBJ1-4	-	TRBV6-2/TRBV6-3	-	CASSYSPPEYEKLFF	TGTGCCAGCAGTTACTCTCCCCCGGAGTATGAAAAACTGTTTTTT
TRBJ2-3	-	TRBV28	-	CASSPLGRDTQYF	TGTGCCAGCAGTCCCCTTGGGAGGGATACGCAGTATTTT
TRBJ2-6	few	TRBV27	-	CASSFRGPGANVLTF	TGTGCCAGCAGTTTCCGAGGGCCTGGGGCCAACGTCCTGACTTTC
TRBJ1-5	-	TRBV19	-	CATAPVSQNQPQHF	TGTGCCACCGCCCCAGTTTCTCAAAATCAGCCCCAGCATTTT
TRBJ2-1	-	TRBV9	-	CASSVDPGSSYNEQFF	TGTGCCAGCAGCGTAGATCCAGGTAGCTCCTACAATGAGCAGTTCTTC
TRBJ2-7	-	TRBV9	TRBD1	CASSMDRVGEQYF	TGTGCCAGCAGCATGGACAGGGTGGGCGAGCAGTACTTC
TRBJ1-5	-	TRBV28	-	CASSVTGRPQHF	TGTGCCAGCAGCGTGACAGGTCGGCCCCAGCATTTT
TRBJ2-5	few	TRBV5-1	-	CASSPHAGEETQYF	TGCGCCAGCAGCCCCCACGCAGGGGAAGAGACCCAGTACTTC
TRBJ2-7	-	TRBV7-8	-	CASSRDWPTEQYF	TGTGCCAGCAGCCGCGACTGGCCGACCGAGCAGTACTTC
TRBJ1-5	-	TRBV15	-	CATSRDYDNTQHF	TGTGCCACCAGCAGAGACTACGACAACACCCAGCATTTT
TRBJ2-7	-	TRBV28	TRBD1	CASAGGLNSYEQYF	TGTGCCAGCGCAGGGGGTCTGAATTCCTACGAGCAGTACTTC
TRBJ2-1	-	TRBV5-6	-	CASSRRRSSLLNEQFF	TGTGCCAGCAGCCGCCGGAGGTCTTCCTTACTTAATGAGCAGTTCTTC
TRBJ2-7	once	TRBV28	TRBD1	CASSSFRQGAYEQYF	TGTGCCAGCAGTTCCTTTCGACAGGGGGCCTACGAGCAGTACTTC
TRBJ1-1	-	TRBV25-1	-	CASRFAGEEGTEAFF	TGTGCCAGCAGATTCGCCGGGGAGGAAGGGACTGAAGCTTTCTTT
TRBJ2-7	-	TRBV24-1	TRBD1	CATSDPPETDRGLNSNYEQYF	TGTGCCACCAGTGATCCCCCCGAAACGGACAGGGGGCTCAATTCTAACTACGAGCAGTACTTC
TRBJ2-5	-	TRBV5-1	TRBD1	CASSLGRGLGETQYF	TGCGCCAGCAGCTTGGGCAGGGGGCTAGGGGAGACCCAGTACTTC
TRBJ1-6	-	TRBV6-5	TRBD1	CASSSDRERSPLHF	TGTGCCAGCAGCTCGGACAGGGAGCGTTCACCCCTCCACTTT
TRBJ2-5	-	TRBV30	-	CAWSRGSRGSETQYF	TGTGCCTGGAGCAGAGGCAGCCGCGGGTCCGAGACCCAGTACTTC
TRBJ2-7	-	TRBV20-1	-	CSASGGLRPYEQYF	TGCAGTGCTAGTGGGGGACTTCGTCCCTACGAGCAGTACTTC
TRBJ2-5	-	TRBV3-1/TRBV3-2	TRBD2	CASSQGTSLTQYF	TGTGCCAGCAGCCAAGGGACTAGCTTAACCCAGTACTTC
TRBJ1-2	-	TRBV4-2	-	CASSQDPKLNYGYTF	TGTGCCAGCAGCCAAGACCCGAAGCTAAACTATGGCTACACCTTC
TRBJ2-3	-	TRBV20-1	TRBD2	CSATDSGKRSTDTQYF	TGCAGTGCTACTGATAGCGGGAAGAGGAGCACAGATACGCAGTATTTT